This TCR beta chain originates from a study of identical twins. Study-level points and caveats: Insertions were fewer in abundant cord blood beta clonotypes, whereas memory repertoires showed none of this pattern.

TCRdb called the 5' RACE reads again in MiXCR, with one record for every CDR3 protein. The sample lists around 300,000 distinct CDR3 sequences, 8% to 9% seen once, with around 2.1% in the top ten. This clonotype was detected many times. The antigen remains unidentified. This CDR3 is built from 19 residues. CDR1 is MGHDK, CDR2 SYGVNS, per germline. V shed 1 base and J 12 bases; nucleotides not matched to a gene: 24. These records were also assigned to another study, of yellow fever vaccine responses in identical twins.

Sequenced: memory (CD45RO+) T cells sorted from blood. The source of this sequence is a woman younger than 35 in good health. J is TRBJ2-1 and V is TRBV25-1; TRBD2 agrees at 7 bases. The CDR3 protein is CASSELNERDSVERRRQFF. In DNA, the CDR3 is TGTGCCAGCAGTGAATTAAATGAGCGGGACTCGGTGGAAAGACGACGGCAGTTCTTC.